The present TCR beta chain was sequenced within a study of T cell responses to AZD1222 COVID-19 vaccine. Study background: Second-dose timings of about 4 or about 12 weeks were pooled.

This table comes from immunoSEQ multiplex PCR, and its TCRdb copy is limited to in-frame clones, with some not included. The sample carries some 120,000 clones, 93% recorded once. Looked up from germline, CDR1 is SGHNT and CDR2 is YYREEE (reference sequence). This CDR3 is built from 15 residues. The V gene end was trimmed by 3 bases and the J gene end by 1 base; junction bases not matched to a gene: 6. The sequences come from peripheral blood, collected on day 0 of AZD1222 vaccination. This TCR was sampled from an adult in good health. The chain combines TRBV5-4 with TRBJ2-5; TRBD1 agrees at 7 bases. The DNA of the CDR3 is TGTGCCAGCAGCTCCAGACAGGGCGGCCAAGAGACCCAGTACTTC. Residues: CASSSRQGGQETQYF.